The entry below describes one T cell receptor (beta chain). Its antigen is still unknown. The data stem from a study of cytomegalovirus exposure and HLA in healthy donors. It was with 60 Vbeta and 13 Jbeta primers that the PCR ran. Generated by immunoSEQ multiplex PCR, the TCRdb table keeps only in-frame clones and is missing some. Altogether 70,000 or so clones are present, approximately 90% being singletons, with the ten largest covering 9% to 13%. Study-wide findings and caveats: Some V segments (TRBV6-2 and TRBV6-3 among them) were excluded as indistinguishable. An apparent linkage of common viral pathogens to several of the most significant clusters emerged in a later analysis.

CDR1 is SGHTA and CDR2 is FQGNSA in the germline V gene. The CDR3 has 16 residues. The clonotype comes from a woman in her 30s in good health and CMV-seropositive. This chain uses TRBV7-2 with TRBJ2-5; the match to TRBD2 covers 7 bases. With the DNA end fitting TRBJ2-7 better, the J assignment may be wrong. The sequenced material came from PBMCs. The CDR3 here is CASSLAGRGKPYEQYF. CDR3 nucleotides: TGTGCCAGCAGCTTAGCGGGGCGGGGGAAACCCTACGAGCAGTACTTC.